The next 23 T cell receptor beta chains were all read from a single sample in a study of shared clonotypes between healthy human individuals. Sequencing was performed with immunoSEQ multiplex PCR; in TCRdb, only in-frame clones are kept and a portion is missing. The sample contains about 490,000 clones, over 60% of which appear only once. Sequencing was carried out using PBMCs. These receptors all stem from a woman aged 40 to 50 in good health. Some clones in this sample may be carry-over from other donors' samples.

The CDR3 DNA follows: TGTGCCAGTAGTGGACAGACGATATATGGCTACACCTTC. Protein product: CASSGQTIYGYTF. This chain uses TRBV19 with TRBJ1-2; perhaps TRBD1 as D (6 bases). This CDR3 is built from 13 residues. V lost 5 bases and J lost 5, with 12 bases in between. Germline V CDR1 and CDR2: LNHDA, SQIVND (reference sequence). Complete variable domain (other parts from reference TRBV19 and TRBJ1-2): DGGITQSPKYLFRKEGQNVTLSCEQNLNHDAMYWYRQDPGQGLRLIYYSQIVNDFQKGDIAEGYSVSREKKESFPLTVTSAQKNPTAFYLCASSGQTIYGYTFGSGTRLTVV.

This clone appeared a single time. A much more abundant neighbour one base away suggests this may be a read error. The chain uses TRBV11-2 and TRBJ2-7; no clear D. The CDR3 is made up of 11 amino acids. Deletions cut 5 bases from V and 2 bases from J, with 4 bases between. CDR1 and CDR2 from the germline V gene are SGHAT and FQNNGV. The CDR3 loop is CASSVTYEQYF. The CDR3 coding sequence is TGTGCCAGCAGCGTGACCTACGAGCAGTACTTC.

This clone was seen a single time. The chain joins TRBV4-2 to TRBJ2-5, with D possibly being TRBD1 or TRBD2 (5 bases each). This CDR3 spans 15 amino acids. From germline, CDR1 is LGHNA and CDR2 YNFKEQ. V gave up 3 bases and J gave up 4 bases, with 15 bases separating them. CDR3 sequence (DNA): TGTGCCAGCAGCCAGGGAACGGGAAGGGGAGAGACCCAGTACTTC. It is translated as CASSQGTGRGETQYF.

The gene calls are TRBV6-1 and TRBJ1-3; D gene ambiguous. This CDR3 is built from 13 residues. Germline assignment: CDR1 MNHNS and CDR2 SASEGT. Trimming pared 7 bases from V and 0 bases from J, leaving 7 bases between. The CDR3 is CASTKDSGNTIYF. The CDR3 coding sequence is TGTGCCAGCACAAAGGACTCTGGAAACACCATATATTTT.

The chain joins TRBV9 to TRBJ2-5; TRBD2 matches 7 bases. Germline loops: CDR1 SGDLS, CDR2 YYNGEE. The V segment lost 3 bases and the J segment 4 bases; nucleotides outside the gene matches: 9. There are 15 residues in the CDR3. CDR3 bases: TGTGCCAGCAGCGGTGGGGCGGGAGTGGTAGAGACCCAGTACTTC. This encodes CASSGGAGVVETQYF.

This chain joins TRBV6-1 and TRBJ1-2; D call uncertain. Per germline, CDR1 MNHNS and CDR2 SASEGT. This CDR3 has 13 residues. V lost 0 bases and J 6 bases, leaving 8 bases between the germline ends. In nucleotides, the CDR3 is TGTGCCAGCAGTGAAGCGTGGCAGGATGGCTACACCTTC. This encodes CASSEAWQDGYTF.

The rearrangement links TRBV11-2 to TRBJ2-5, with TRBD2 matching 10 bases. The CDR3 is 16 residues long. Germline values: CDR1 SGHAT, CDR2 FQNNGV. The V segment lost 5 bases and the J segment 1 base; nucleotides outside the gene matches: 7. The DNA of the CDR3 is TGTGCCAGCAGCCGGGGAGCGGGAGGGCTCCAAGAGACCCAGTACTTC. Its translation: CASSRGAGGLQETQYF.

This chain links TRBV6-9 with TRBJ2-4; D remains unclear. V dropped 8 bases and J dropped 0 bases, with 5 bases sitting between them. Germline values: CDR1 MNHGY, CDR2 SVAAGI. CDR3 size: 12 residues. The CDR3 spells CASSGAKNIQYF. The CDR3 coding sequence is TGTGCCAGCTCGGGAGCCAAAAACATTCAGTACTTC.

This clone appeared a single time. CDR3 in amino acids: CASTGQDGAEAFF. The CDR3 DNA sequence: TGTGCCAGCACTGGACAGGACGGAGCTGAAGCTTTCTTT. The genes are TRBV27 and TRBJ1-1, with TRBD1 identical over 7 bases. In germline, CDR1 is MNHEY, CDR2 SMNVEV (reference sequence). The CDR3 is 13 amino acids. Trimming cost V 7 bases and J 6 bases; bases outside gene matches: 8.

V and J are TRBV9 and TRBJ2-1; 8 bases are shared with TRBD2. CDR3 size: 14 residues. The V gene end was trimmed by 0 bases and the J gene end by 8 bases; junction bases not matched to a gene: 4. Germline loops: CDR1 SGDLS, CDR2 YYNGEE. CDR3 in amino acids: CASSVAGGPYEQFF. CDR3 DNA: TGTGCCAGCAGCGTAGCGGGAGGGCCCTATGAGCAGTTCTTC.

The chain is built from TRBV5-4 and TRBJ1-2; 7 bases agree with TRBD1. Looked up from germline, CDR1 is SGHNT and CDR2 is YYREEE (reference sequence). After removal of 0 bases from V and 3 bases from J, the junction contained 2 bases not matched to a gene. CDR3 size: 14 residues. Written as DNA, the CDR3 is TGTGCCAGCAGCTTGGGAGGGGGCGACTATGGCTACACCTTC. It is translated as CASSLGGGDYGYTF.

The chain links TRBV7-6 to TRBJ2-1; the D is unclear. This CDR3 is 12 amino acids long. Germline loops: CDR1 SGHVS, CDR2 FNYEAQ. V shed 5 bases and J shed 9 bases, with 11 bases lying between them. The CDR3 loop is CASSPRLGEQFF. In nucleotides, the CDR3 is TGTGCCAGCAGCCCCAGACTGGGTGAGCAGTTCTTC.

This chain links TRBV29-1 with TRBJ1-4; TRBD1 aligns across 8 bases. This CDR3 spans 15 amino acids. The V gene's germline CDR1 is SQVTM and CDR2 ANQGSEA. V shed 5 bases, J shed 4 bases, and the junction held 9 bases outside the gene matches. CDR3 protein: CSVTGQGGGNEKLFF. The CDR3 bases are TGCAGCGTTACCGGACAGGGCGGGGGTAATGAAAAACTGTTTTTT.

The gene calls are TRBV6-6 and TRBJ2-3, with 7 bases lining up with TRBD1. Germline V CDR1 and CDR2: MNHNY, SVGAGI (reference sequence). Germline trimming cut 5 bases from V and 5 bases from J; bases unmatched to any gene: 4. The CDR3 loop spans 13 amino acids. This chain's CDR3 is CASSEGAEDTQYF. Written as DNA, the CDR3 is TGTGCCAGCAGTGAGGGGGCCGAAGATACGCAGTATTTT.

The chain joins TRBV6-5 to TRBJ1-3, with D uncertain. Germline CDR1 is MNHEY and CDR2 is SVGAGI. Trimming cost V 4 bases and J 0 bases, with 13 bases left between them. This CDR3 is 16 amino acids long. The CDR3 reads CASSFGGRSSGNTIYF. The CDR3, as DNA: TGTGCCAGCAGTTTTGGAGGGAGATCCTCTGGAAACACCATATATTTT.

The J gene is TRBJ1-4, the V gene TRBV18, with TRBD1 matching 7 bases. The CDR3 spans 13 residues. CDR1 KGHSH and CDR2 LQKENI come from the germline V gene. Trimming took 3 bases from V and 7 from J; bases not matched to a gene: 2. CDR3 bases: TGTGCCAGCTCACCGGGACAGCGTGAAAAACTGTTTTTT. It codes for CASSPGQREKLFF.

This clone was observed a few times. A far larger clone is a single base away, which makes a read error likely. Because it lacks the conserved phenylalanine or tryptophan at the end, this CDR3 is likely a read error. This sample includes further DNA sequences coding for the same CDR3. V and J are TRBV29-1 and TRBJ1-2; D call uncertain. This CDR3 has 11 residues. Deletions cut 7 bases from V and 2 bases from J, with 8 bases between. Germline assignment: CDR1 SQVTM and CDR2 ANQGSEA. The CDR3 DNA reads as TGCAGCGAGTCCTCAAACTATGGCTACACCCTC. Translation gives CSESSNYGYTL.

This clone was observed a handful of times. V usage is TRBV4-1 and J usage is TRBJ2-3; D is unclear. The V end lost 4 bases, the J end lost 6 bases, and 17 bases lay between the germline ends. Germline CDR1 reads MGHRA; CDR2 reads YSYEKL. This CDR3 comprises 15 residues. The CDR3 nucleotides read TGCGCCAGCAGCCCCCATGGGCTTTCTGCGGATACGCAGTATTTT. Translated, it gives CASSPHGLSADTQYF.

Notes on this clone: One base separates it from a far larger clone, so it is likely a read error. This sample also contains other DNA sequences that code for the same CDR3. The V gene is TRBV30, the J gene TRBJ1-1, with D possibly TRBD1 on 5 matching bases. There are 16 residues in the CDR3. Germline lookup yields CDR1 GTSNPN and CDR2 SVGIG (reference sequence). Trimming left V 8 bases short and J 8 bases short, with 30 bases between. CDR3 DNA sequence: TGTGCCGCGGAGGCAGGGATGATTTCTTGGAGCACCGAAGCTTTCTTT. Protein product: CAAEAGMISWSTEAFF.

This CDR3 reads CASSYLTSGELFF. CDR3 sequence (DNA): TGTGCCAGCAGCTACCTGACTAGCGGGGAGCTGTTTTTT. This rearrangement joins TRBV7-2 to TRBJ2-2, with a possible D match to TRBD2 (6 bases). Trimming removed 4 bases at V and 7 bases at J, with 10 bases between. The CDR3 contains 13 residues. Germline V lookup: CDR1 SGHTA, CDR2 FQGNSA. The full variable domain, in which reference TRBV7-2 and TRBJ2-2 provide the parts outside the CDR3, is GAGVSQSPSNKVTEKGKDVELRCDPISGHTALYWYRQSLGQGLEFLIYFQGNSAPDKSGLPSDRFSAERTGGSVSTLTIQRTQQEDSAVYLCASSYLTSGELFFGEGSRLTVL.

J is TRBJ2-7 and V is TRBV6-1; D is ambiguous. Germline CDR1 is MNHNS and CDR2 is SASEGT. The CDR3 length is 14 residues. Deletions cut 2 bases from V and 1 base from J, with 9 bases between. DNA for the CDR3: TGTGCCAGCAGTGAATCGGGCCGATCCTACGAGCAGTACTTC. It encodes CASSESGRSYEQYF.

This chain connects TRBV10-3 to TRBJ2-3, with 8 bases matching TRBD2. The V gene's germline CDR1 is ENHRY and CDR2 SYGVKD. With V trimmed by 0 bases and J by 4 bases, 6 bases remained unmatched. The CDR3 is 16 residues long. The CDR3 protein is CAISESPGLGADTQYF. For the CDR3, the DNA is TGTGCCATCAGTGAGTCGCCGGGACTAGGCGCAGATACGCAGTATTTT.

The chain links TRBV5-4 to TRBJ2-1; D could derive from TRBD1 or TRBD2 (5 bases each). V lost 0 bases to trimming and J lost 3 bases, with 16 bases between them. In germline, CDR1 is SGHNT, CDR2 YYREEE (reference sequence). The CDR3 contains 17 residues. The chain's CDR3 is CASSLDPASTGYNEQFF. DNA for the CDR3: TGTGCCAGCAGCTTGGATCCAGCTAGCACAGGCTACAATGAGCAGTTCTTC.